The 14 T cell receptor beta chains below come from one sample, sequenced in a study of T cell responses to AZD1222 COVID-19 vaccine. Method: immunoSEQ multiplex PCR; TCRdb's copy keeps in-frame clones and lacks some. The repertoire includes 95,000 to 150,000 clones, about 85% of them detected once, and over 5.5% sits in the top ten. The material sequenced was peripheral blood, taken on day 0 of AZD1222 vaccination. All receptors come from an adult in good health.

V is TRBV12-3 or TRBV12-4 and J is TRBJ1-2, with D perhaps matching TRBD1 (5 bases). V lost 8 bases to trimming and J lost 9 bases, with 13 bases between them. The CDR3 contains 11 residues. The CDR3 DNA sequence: TGTGCCAGCCGGGGGGGTACAAGCTACACCTTC. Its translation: CASRGGTSYTF.

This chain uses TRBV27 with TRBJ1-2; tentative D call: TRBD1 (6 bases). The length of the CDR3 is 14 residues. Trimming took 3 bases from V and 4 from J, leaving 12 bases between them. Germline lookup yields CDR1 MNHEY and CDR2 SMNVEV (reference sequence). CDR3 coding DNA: TGTGCCAGCAGTTTTGTGGGGGCTTTCTATGGCTACACCTTC. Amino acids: CASSFVGAFYGYTF.

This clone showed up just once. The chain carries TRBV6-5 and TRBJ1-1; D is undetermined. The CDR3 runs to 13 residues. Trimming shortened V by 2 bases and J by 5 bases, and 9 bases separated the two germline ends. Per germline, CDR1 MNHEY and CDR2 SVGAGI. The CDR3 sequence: CASSYGRLTEAFF. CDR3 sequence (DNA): TGTGCCAGCAGTTACGGTAGGCTAACTGAAGCTTTCTTT.

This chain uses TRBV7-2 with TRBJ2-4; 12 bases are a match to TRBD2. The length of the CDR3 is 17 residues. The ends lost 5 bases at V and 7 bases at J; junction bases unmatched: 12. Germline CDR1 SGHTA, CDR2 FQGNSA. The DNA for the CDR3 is TGTGCCAGCAGCCCAGAGGCTAGCGGGGGGGCTTGGAACATTCAGTACTTC. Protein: CASSPEASGGAWNIQYF.

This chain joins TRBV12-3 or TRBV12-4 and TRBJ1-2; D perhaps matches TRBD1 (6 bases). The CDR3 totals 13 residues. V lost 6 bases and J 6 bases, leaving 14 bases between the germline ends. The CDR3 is CASRPNREDGYTF. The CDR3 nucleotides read TGTGCCAGCAGACCAAACAGGGAAGATGGCTACACCTTC.

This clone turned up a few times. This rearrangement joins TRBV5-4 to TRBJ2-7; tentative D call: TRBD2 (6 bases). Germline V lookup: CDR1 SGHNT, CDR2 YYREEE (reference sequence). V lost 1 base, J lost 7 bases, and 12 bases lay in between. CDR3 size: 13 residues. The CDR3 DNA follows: TGTGCCAGCAGCTTGAATGCGGGGCTAGAGCAGTACTTC. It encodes CASSLNAGLEQYF.

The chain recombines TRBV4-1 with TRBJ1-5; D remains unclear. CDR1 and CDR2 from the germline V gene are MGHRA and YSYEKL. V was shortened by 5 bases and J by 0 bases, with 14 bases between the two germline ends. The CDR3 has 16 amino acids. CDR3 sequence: CASSVPGADSNQPQHF. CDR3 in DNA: TGCGCCAGCAGCGTACCAGGAGCGGATAGCAATCAGCCCCAGCATTTT.

The CDR3 region is CASSLVVRRGVSYNEQFF. DNA of the CDR3: TGTGCCAGCAGCTTAGTGGTTCGGCGGGGGGTTTCCTACAATGAGCAGTTCTTC. The J gene is TRBJ2-1, the V gene TRBV7-2; TRBD2 matches 8 bases. The CDR3 is 18 residues long. The germline V gene encodes CDR1 SGHTA and CDR2 FQGNSA. J lost 1 base, V lost 1 base, and 9 bases had no gene match.

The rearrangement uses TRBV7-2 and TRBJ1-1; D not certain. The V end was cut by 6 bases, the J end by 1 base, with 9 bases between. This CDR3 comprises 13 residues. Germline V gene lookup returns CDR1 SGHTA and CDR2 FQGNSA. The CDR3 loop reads CASSFGPNTEAFF. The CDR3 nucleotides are TGTGCCAGCAGTTTTGGACCGAACACTGAAGCTTTCTTT.

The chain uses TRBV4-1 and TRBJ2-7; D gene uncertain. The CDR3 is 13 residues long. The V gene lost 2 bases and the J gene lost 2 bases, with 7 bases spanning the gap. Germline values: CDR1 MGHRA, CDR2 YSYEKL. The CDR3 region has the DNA TGCGCCAGCAGCCAACAAGAAGCCTACGAGCAGTACTTC. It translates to CASSQQEAYEQYF.

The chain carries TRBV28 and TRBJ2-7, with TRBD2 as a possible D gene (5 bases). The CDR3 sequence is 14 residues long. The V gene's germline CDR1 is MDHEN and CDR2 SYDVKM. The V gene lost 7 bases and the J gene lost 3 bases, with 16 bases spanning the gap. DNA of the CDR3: TGTGCCAGCACCCTTGACAACGCGGGCTACGAGCAGTACTTC. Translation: CASTLDNAGYEQYF.

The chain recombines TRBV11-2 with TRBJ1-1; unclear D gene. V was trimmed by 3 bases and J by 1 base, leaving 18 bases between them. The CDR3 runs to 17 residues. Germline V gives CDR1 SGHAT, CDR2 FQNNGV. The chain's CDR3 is CASSFGWQDGKNTEAFF. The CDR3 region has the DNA TGTGCCAGCAGCTTCGGCTGGCAAGACGGGAAGAACACTGAAGCTTTCTTT. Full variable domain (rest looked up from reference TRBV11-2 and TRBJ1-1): EAGVAQSPRYKIIEKRQSVAFWCNPISGHATLYWYQQILGQGPKLLIQFQNNGVVDDSQLPKDRFSAERLKGVDSTLKIQPAKLEDSAVYLCASSFGWQDGKNTEAFFGQGTRLTVV.

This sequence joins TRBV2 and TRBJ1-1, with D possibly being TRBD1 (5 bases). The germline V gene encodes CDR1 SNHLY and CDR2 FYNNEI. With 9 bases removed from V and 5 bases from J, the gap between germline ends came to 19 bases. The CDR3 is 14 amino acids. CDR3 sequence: CASNRVGGKTEAFF. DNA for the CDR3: TGTGCCAGTAACCGGGTCGGGGGAAAGACTGAAGCTTTCTTT.

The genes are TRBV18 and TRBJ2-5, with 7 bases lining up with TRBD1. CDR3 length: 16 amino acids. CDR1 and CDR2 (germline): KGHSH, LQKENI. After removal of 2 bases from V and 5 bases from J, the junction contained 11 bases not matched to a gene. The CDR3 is CASSPTLADRAETQYF. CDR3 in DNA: TGTGCCAGCTCACCAACTTTAGCCGACAGGGCTGAGACCCAGTACTTC. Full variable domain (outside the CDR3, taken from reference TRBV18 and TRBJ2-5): NAGVMQNPRHLVRRRGQEARLRCSPMKGHSHVYWYRQLPEEGLKFMVYLQKENIIDESGMPKERFSAEFPKEGPSILRIQQVVRGDSAAYFCASSPTLADRAETQYFGPGTRLLVL.